The 23 T cell receptor beta chains below all came from one sample that was sequenced in a study of blood T cell repertoires in COVID-19. TCRdb's copy holds only in-frame clones and misses some; the assay was immunoSEQ multiplex PCR. The sample consists of 350,000 to 400,000 clones, 85% to 90% of them appearing once. Source material: PBMCs or T cells enriched from blood (not recorded which). Every receptor here comes from a man aged 18 to 30 who had recovered from COVID-19.

The chain links TRBV25-1 to TRBJ2-2; 11 nucleotides match TRBD2. CDR1 is MGHDK and CDR2 is SYGVNS in the germline V gene. This CDR3 spans 14 amino acids. Trimming took 8 bases from V and 3 from J; bases not matched to a gene: 2. This chain's CDR3 is CASAGLADTGELFF. Here the CDR3 DNA reads TGTGCCAGCGCGGGACTAGCGGACACCGGGGAGCTGTTTTTT.

The chain employs TRBV24-1 and TRBJ1-2; tentative D call: TRBD1 (6 bases). The V gene's germline CDR1 is KGHDR and CDR2 SFDVKD. Trimming took 3 bases from V and 2 from J, leaving 9 bases between them. This CDR3 is 14 amino acids long. DNA for the CDR3: TGTGCCACCAGTGATGGACAGAGCAACTATGGCTACACCTTC. Translated, it gives CATSDGQSNYGYTF.

CDR3 DNA sequence: TGTGCCAGCAGTTTGGGTGCAGGGAAGGGCACTGAAGCTTTCTTT. Translated, it gives CASSLGAGKGTEAFF. The chain carries TRBV27 and TRBJ1-1; D perhaps matches TRBD1 (5 bases). V lost 3 bases, J lost 4 bases, and 15 bases lay in between. This CDR3 has 15 residues. Per germline, CDR1 MNHEY and CDR2 SMNVEV (reference sequence).

In its sample, this clone was seen once. The chain uses TRBV5-1 and TRBJ2-3, with TRBD1 matching over 8 bases. The germline V gene encodes CDR1 SGHRS and CDR2 YFSETQ. The CDR3 has 16 residues. J lost 1 base, V lost 3 bases, and 7 bases had no gene match. In nucleotides, the CDR3 is TGCGCCAGCAGCTACCGCCCGGGACAGGGCACAGATACGCAGTATTTT. Translation: CASSYRPGQGTDTQYF.

This chain connects TRBV5-1 to TRBJ1-2; 8 bases are a match to TRBD1. V was clipped by 1 base and J by 8 bases; unmatched bases: 4. This CDR3 spans 13 amino acids. Per the germline V gene, CDR1 is SGHRS and CDR2 is YFSETQ. CDR3 sequence reads: CASSLQGAQGYTF. The DNA for the CDR3 is TGCGCCAGCAGCTTGCAGGGGGCTCAAGGCTACACCTTC.

The chain links TRBV2 to TRBJ1-1, with 7 bases that match TRBD1. The CDR3 extends over 14 amino acids. Unmatched junction bases numbered 3, after V lost 4 bases and J lost 1 base. Germline assignment: CDR1 SNHLY and CDR2 FYNNEI. The CDR3 DNA reads as TGTGCCAGCAGTGGGACAGGATCGAACACTGAAGCTTTCTTT. Translated: CASSGTGSNTEAFF.

The V call is TRBV19, the J call TRBJ1-1; unclear D gene. Per the germline V gene, CDR1 is LNHDA and CDR2 is SQIVND (reference sequence). V was shortened by 6 bases and J by 8 bases, with 19 bases between the two germline ends. This CDR3 has 14 residues. The CDR3 nucleotides are TGTGCCAGTAGGATGGAACGGGATCCTTTAGAAGCTTTCTTT. The encoded protein is CASRMERDPLEAFF.

The chain recombines TRBV7-3 with TRBJ2-4; D perhaps matches TRBD2 (5 bases). Germline V gene lookup returns CDR1 SGHTA and CDR2 FQGTGA. V gave up 3 bases and J gave up 8 bases, with 14 bases separating them. The CDR3 contains 14 residues. The CDR3 protein is CASSLGSGWDIQYF. The CDR3 nucleotides read TGTGCCAGCAGCTTGGGAAGCGGTTGGGACATTCAGTACTTC.

The rearrangement links TRBV4-1 to TRBJ1-5; 7 bases fit TRBD1. J was trimmed by 0 bases and V by 2 bases; bases with no gene match: 4. This CDR3 contains 16 residues. Germline-derived CDR1 and CDR2 are MGHRA and YSYEKL. CDR3 region: CASSQITGDSNQPQHF. The DNA for the CDR3 is TGCGCCAGCAGCCAAATAACAGGGGATAGCAATCAGCCCCAGCATTTT.

This clone appeared once. The chain employs TRBV11-2 and TRBJ2-1; 11 bases fit TRBD1. V dropped 0 bases and J dropped 2; count of bases not matched to a gene: 3. Germline V gene sequence: CDR1 SGHAT, CDR2 FQNNGV. The CDR3 is 17 residues long. Written as DNA, the CDR3 is TGTGCCAGCAGCTTAGAGGGGACAGGGGGGCCCTACAATGAGCAGTTCTTC. It translates to CASSLEGTGGPYNEQFF.

Points on this clone: The same CDR3 arises from other DNA sequences in this sample as well. This chain uses TRBV7-2 with TRBJ2-3, with D hard to call. Germline-derived CDR1 and CDR2 are SGHTA and FQGNSA. V was pared by 5 bases and J by 2 bases, with 5 bases between. The CDR3 runs to 12 residues. For the CDR3, the DNA is TGTGCCAGCAGCCCATTCACAGATACGCAGTATTTT. Residues: CASSPFTDTQYF.

The gene calls are TRBV20-1 and TRBJ1-2; D is uncertain. Per germline, CDR1 DFQATT and CDR2 SNEGSKA (reference sequence). The CDR3 runs 11 residues. CDR3 coding DNA: TGCCGGGCCGGGGCTAACTATGGCTACACCTTC. It codes for CRAGANYGYTF.

This chain joins TRBV18 and TRBJ1-1, with D maybe TRBD1 (5 bases). From germline, CDR1 is KGHSH and CDR2 LQKENI. The V end was cut by 2 bases, the J end by 0 bases, with 7 bases between. The CDR3 consists of 14 residues. The chain's CDR3 is CASSPRQLNTEAFF. As DNA, the CDR3 is TGTGCCAGCTCACCAAGACAGCTGAACACTGAAGCTTTCTTT.

The CDR3 here is CASSEFLMWGGATGELFF. The CDR3 DNA sequence: TGTGCCAGCAGTGAATTTTTAATGTGGGGGGGCGCGACCGGGGAGCTGTTTTTT. This sequence joins TRBV25-1 and TRBJ2-2, with D perhaps matching TRBD2 (7 bases). CDR1 and CDR2 from the germline V gene are MGHDK and SYGVNS. V lost 1 base and J lost 5, with 20 bases in between. CDR3 size: 18 residues. Supplemented by reference TRBV25-1 and TRBJ2-2, the full variable domain reads EADIYQTPRYLVIGTGKKITLECSQTMGHDKMYWYQQDPGMELHLIHYSYGVNSTEKGDLSSESTVSRIRTEHFPLTLESARPSHTSQYLCASSEFLMWGGATGELFFGEGSRLTVL.

CDR3 protein: CSWTAETQYF. CDR3 DNA: TGCAGCTGGACAGCGGAGACCCAGTACTTC. The chain carries TRBV20-1 and TRBJ2-5, with D perhaps TRBD1 (6 bases). Germline assignment: CDR1 DFQATT and CDR2 SNEGSKA (reference sequence). CDR3 size: 10 residues.

In the case of this clone: The sample holds other DNA sequences that translate to the same CDR3. This chain uses TRBV5-1 with TRBJ2-5, with TRBD2 matching over 9 bases. With V trimmed by 0 bases and J by 1 base, 4 bases remained unmatched. CDR1 and CDR2 from the germline V gene are SGHRS and YFSETQ. This CDR3 is 16 amino acids long. The DNA of the CDR3 is TGCGCCAGCAGCTTGGGTTTAGCGGGGGCCCAAGAGACCCAGTACTTC. Translation: CASSLGLAGAQETQYF.

The chain is built from TRBV4-3 and TRBJ2-4, with TRBD2 identical over 10 bases. V shed 1 base and J 8 bases; nucleotides not matched to a gene: 8. CDR3 length equals 16 residues. Germline assignment: CDR1 LGHNA and CDR2 YSLEER. The CDR3 nucleotides are TGCGCCAGCAGCCAAGCCCCTAGCGGGAGCTGGGACATTCAGTACTTC. It codes for CASSQAPSGSWDIQYF.

This clone was recorded a few times. In DNA, the CDR3 is TGTGCCAGCGACAGGGCAGTTGGAAACACCATATATTTT. Translated, it gives CASDRAVGNTIYF. This chain joins TRBV27 and TRBJ1-3; 7 nucleotides align to TRBD1. The germline CDR1 and CDR2 sequences are MNHEY and SMNVEV (reference sequence). The CDR3 has 13 amino acids. V lost 8 bases to trimming and J lost 3 bases; unmatched junction nucleotides: 4.

The chain has TRBV27 and TRBJ1-1; tentatively, D is TRBD1 (5 bases). The germline CDR1 and CDR2 sequences are MNHEY and SMNVEV (reference sequence). This CDR3 has 15 amino acids. The V and J ends lost 3 bases and 1 base respectively, with 12 bases between them. DNA for the CDR3: TGTGCCAGCAGTTTGAATGCAGGGCGGAACACTGAAGCTTTCTTT. It is translated as CASSLNAGRNTEAFF.

The rearrangement uses TRBV27 and TRBJ1-1, with TRBD1 identical over 7 bases. V trimming: 5 bases; J trimming: 0 bases; junction bases outside the gene matches: 9. The V gene's germline CDR1 is MNHEY and CDR2 SMNVEV (reference sequence). The CDR3 is made up of 16 amino acids. CDR3 amino acids: CASSTARQGVNTEAFF. The CDR3 DNA reads TGTGCCAGCAGTACCGCCCGACAGGGAGTGAACACTGAAGCTTTCTTT.

V usage is TRBV6-1 and J usage is TRBJ2-5; a possible D gene is TRBD2 (6 bases). Trimming stripped 1 base from V and 5 bases from J, with 17 bases between. This CDR3 is built from 16 residues. Germline V gives CDR1 MNHNS, CDR2 SASEGT. The CDR3 nucleotides read TGTGCCAGCAGTGAAGAGGGAGGCCCCCGTCGGGAGACCCAGTACTTC. Its translation: CASSEEGGPRRETQYF.

The count of this clone is one. This chain connects TRBV19 to TRBJ2-7; tentative D call: TRBD1 (5 bases). The CDR3 has 15 residues. Trimming took off 1 base at V and 2 bases at J, with 12 bases between the two ends. Germline V gene sequence: CDR1 LNHDA, CDR2 SQIVND (reference sequence). Here the CDR3 DNA reads TGTGCCAGTAGTATAGCCATGGGGCAGGCCTACGAGCAGTACTTC. Translating gives CASSIAMGQAYEQYF.

The genes are TRBV9 and TRBJ1-5; D ambiguous. CDR1 and CDR2 (germline): SGDLS, YYNGEE. V lost 0 bases and J lost 9, with 16 bases in between. This CDR3 contains 15 residues. The CDR3 sequence is CASSVEGLRRRPQHF. The CDR3 DNA reads TGTGCCAGCAGCGTAGAAGGGCTCCGGAGGCGGCCCCAGCATTTT.